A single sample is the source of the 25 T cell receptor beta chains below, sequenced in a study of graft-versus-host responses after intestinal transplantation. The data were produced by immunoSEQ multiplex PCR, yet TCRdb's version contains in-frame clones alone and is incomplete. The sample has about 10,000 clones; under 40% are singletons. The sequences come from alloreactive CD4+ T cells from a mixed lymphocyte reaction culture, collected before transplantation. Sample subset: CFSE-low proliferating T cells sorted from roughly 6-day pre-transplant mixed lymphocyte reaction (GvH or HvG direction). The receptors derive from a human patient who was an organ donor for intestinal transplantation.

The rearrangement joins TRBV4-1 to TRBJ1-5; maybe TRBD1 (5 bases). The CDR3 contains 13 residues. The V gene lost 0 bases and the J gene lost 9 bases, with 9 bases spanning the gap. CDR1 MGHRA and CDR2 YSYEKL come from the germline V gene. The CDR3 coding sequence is TGCGCCAGCAGCCAAGACAGGGTGCGGCCCCAGCATTTT. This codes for CASSQDRVRPQHF.

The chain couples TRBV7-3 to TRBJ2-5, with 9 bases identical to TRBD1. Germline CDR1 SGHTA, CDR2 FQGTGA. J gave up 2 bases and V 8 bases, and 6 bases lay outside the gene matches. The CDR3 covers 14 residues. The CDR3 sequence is CASPGGTGQETQYF. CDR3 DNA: TGTGCCAGCCCCGGGGGGACAGGGCAAGAGACCCAGTACTTC.

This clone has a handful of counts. Here the CDR3 reads CAISDPGQGISPLHF. CDR3 nucleotide sequence: TGTGCCATCAGTGATCCGGGACAGGGGATTTCACCCCTCCACTTT. The chain couples TRBV10-3 to TRBJ1-6; 10 bases agree with TRBD1. With V trimmed by 3 bases and J by 9 bases, 5 bases remained unmatched. CDR1 and CDR2 from the germline V gene are ENHRY and SYGVKD. The CDR3 loop spans 15 amino acids.

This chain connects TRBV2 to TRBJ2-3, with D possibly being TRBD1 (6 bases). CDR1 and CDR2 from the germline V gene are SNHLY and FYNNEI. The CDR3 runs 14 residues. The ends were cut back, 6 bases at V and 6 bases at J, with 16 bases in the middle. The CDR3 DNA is TGTGCCAGCAGGGTGACAGGCGTCACCGATACGCAGTATTTT. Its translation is CASRVTGVTDTQYF. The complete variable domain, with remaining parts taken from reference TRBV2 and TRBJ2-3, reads EPEVTQTPSHQVTQMGQEVILRCVPISNHLYFYWYRQILGQKVEFLVSFYNNEISEKSEIFDDQFSVERPDGSNFTLKIRSTKLEDSAMYFCASRVTGVTDTQYFGPGTRLTVL.

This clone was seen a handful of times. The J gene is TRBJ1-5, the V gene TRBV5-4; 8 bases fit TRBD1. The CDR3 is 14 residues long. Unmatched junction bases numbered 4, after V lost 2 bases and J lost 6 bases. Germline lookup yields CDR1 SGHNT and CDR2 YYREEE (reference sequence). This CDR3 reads CASSLQGGAQPQHF. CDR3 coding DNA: TGTGCCAGCAGCTTACAGGGGGGGGCTCAGCCCCAGCATTTT.

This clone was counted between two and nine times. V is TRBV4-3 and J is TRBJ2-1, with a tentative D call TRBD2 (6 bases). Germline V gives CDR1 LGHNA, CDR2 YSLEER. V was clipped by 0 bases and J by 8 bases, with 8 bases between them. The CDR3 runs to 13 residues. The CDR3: CASSQEAGYEQFF. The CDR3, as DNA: TGCGCCAGCAGCCAAGAGGCGGGATATGAGCAGTTCTTC.

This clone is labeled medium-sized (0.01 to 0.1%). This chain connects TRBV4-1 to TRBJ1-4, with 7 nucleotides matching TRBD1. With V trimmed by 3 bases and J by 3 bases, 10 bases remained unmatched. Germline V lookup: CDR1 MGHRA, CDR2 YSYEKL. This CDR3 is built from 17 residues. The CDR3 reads CASSQGGRGRANEKLFF. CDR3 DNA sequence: TGCGCCAGCAGCCAGGGCGGCAGGGGGAGAGCTAATGAAAAACTGTTTTTT.

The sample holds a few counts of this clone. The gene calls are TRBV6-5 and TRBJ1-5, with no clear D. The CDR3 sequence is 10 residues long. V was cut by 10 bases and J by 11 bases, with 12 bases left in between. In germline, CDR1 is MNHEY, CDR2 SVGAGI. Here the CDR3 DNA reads TGTGCCACCCCCTTAGCGGCCCAGCATTTT. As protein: CATPLAAQHF.

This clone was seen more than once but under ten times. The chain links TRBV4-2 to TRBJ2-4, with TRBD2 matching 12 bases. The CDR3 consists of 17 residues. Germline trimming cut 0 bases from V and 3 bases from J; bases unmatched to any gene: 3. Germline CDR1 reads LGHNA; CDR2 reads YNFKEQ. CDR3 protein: CASSQDLAGGRKNIQYF. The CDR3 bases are TGTGCCAGCAGCCAAGATCTAGCGGGGGGGCGCAAAAACATTCAGTACTTC.

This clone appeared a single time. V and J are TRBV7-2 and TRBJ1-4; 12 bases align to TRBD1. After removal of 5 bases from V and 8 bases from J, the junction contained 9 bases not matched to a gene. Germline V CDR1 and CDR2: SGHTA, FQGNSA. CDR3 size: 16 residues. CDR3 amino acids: CASSHPGGTGGEKLFF. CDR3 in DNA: TGTGCCAGCAGCCACCCGGGGGGGACAGGGGGCGAAAAACTGTTTTTT.

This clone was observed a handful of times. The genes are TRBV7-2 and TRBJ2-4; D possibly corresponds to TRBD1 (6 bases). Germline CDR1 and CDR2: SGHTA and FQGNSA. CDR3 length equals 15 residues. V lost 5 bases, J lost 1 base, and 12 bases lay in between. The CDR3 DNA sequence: TGTGCCAGCAGCCCAGGGGTAAAGGCCAAAAACATTCAGTACTTC. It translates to CASSPGVKAKNIQYF.

The CDR3 region has the DNA TGTGCCAGCAGCCGCCCGACAGGGGCCCAGTACGAGCAGTACTTC. This translates into CASSRPTGAQYEQYF. The chain carries TRBV7-9 and TRBJ2-7, with TRBD1 matching 8 bases. V dropped 5 bases and J dropped 4; count of bases not matched to a gene: 10. The CDR3 spans 15 residues. In germline, CDR1 is SEHNR, CDR2 FQNEAQ (reference sequence).

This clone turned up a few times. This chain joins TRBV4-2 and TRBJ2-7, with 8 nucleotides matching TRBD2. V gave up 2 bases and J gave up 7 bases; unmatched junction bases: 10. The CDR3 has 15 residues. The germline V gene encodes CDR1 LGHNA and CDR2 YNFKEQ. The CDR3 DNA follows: TGTGCCAGCAGCCAATCGGTAGCGGGGCCCGAGGAGCAGTACTTC. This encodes CASSQSVAGPEEQYF.

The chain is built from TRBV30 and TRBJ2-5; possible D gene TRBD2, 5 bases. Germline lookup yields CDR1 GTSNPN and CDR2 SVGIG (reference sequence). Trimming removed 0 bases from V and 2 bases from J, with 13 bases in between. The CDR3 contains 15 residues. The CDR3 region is CAWSVEGGRQETQYF. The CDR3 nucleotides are TGTGCCTGGAGTGTAGAAGGAGGACGGCAAGAGACCCAGTACTTC.

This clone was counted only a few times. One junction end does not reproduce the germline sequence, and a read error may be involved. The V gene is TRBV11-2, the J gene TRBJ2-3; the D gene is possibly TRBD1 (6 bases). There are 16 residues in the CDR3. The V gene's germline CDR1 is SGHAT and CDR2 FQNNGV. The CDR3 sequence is CASSLALGAGTNTQYF. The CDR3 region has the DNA TGTGCCAGCAGCTTAGCTCTGGGGGCGGGCACAAATACGCAGTATTTT.

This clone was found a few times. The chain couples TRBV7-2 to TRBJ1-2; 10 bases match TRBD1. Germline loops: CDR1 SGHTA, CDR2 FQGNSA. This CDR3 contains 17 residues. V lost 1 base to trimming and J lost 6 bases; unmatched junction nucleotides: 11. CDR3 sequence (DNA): TGTGCCAGCAGCTTAGTGGGGGGAACCGGGACAGGGGATGGCTACACCTTC. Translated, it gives CASSLVGGTGTGDGYTF.

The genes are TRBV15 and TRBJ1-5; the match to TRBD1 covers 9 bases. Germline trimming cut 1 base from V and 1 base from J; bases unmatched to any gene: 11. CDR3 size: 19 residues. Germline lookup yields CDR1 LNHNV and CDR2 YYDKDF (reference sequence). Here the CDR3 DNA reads TGTGCCACCAGCAGAGGGGGACAGGGTAAAATAGTGAGCAATCAGCCCCAGCATTTT. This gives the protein CATSRGGQGKIVSNQPQHF.

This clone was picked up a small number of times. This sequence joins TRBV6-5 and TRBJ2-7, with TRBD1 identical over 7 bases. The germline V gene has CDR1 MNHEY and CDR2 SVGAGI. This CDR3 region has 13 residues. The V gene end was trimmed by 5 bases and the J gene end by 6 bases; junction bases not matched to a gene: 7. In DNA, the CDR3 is TGTGCCAGCAGTGGCAGACAGGGTACCGAGCAGTACTTC. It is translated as CASSGRQGTEQYF.

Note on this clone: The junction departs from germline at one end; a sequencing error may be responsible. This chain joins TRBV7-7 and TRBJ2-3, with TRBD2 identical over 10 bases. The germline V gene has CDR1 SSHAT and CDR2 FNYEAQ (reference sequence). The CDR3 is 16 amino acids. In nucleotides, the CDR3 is TGTGCTAGCAGCCCCCACCTAGCGGGGGTCACAGATACGCAGTATTTT. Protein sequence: CASSPHLAGVTDTQYF.

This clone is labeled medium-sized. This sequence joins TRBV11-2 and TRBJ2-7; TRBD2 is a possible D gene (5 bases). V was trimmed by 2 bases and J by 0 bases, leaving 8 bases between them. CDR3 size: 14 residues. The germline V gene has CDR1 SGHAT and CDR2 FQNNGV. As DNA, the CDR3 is TGTGCCAGCAGCTTAATGGGAGTCTCCTACGAGCAGTACTTC. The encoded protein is CASSLMGVSYEQYF.

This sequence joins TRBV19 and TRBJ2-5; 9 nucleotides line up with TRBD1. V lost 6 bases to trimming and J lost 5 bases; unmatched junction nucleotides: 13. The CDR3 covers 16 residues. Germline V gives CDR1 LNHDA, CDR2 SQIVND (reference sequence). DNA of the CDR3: TGTGCCAGTAGCAAATATGGGGACAGGGCATCGGAGACCCAGTACTTC. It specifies CASSKYGDRASETQYF.

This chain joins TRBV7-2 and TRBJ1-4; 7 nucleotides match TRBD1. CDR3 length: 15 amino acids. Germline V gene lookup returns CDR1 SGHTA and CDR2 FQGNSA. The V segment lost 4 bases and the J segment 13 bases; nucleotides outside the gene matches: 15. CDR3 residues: CASSSTARQGYGLFF. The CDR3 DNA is TGTGCCAGCAGCTCCACGGCAAGACAGGGTTATGGACTGTTTTTT.

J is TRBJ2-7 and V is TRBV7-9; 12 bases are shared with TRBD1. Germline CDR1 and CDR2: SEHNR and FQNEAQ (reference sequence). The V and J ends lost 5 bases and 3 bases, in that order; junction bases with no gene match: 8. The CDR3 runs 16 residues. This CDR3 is CASSPGTGGGNYEQYF. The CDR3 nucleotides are TGTGCCAGCAGCCCCGGGACAGGGGGCGGAAACTACGAGCAGTACTTC.

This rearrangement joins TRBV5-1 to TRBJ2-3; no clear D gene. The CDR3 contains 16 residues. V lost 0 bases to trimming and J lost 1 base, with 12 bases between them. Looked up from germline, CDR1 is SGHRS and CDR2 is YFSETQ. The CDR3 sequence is CASSLAVSVGTDTQYF. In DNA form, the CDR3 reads TGCGCCAGCAGCTTGGCCGTGAGTGTGGGCACAGATACGCAGTATTTT. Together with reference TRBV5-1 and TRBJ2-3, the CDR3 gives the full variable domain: KAGVTQTPRYLIKTRGQQVTLSCSPISGHRSVSWYQQTPGQGLQFLFEYFSETQRNKGNFPGRFSGRQFSNSRSEMNVSTLELGDSALYLCASSLAVSVGTDTQYFGPGTRLTVL.

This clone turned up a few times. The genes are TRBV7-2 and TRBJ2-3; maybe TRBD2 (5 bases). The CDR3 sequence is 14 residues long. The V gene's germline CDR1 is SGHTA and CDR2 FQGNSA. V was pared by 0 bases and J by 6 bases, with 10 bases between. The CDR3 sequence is CASSLAGVGDTQYF. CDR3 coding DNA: TGTGCCAGCAGCTTAGCCGGGGTAGGGGATACGCAGTATTTT.